The present entry profiles one T cell receptor beta chain with its context. Its antigen is undetermined. The CDR3 covers 16 residues. J lost 4 bases, V lost 3 bases, and 9 bases had no gene match. Germline V gene sequence: CDR1 SGHRS, CDR2 YFSETQ. Researchers partitioned CD4+ cells into CD45RA+ naive and CD45RA-negative memory subsets. The input for sorted-subset replicate PCRs was about 200 ng DNA, 25,000 to 35,000 T cell genomes. Measured with immunoSEQ multiplex PCR; TCRdb has only the in-frame clones, and not every one. Of more than 2,000,000 clones listed, around nine tenths are singletons. This record belongs to a study of shared clonotypes between healthy human individuals. Overall study: There were three CD4 naive, three CD4 memory, two CD8 naive and one CD8 memory plates per donor. Study-wide results and caveats: Tissue TCR repertoires likely differ from these blood-only repertoires.

The chain carries TRBV5-1 and TRBJ1-2, with TRBD1 matching 10 bases. This TCR was recovered from a man aged 18 to 29 in good health. Sequencing used naive CD4+ T cells sorted from blood. The subset here: CD45RA+ positively selected. In nucleotides, the CDR3 is TGCGCCAGCAGCTCGGTCGAGGGACAGGGGTCCTATGGCTACACCTTC. Translating gives CASSSVEGQGSYGYTF.